This T cell receptor beta chain was captured by sequencing in a study of blood T cell repertoires in COVID-19. Study context: There were acute and convalescent COVID-19 samples, and they came from the United States, Italy and Spain. Sources were T cells, B-cell-depleted T cells, or PBMCs; the material itself was cDNA or gDNA.

The CDR3 sequence is 13 residues long. The germline V and J ends were trimmed by 8 bases and 7 bases, with 14 bases remaining between them. Here immunoSEQ multiplex PCR was the method, and the copy in TCRdb shows in-frame clones only, minus some. This table holds 150,000 to 200,000 clones, almost 85% found once. Sequenced input: peripheral blood. The TCR was taken from a man younger than 30 with active or convalescent COVID-19. The chain couples TRBV12-3 or TRBV12-4 to TRBJ1-4; D remains ambiguous. The DNA of the CDR3 is TGTGCCAGCTCCTTATACTTCGGTGAAAAACTGTTTTTT. Translating it yields CASSLYFGEKLFF.